The 9 T cell receptor beta chains given below trace back to one sample, sequenced in a study of T cells after somatic rescue of genetic block. Data came from immunoSEQ multiplex PCR; TCRdb stores just in-frame clones and leaves some out. The table has 65,000 to 70,000 clones, about 90% seen once. Sequencing used peripheral blood mononuclear cells (PBMCs). The receptors originated from a man aged 35-49 years.

This chain uses TRBV19 with TRBJ1-5; 7 bases line up with TRBD1. Losses at the gene ends were 6 bases for V and 2 bases for J; bases not matched to a gene: 1. Germline V lookup: CDR1 LNHDA, CDR2 SQIVND (reference sequence). This CDR3 comprises 13 residues. CDR3 in amino acids: CASRGQGNQPQHF. CDR3 DNA: TGTGCCAGTAGAGGACAGGGCAATCAGCCCCAGCATTTT.

The chain employs TRBV6-5 and TRBJ1-1; TRBD1 might be the D (5 bases). Germline loops: CDR1 MNHEY, CDR2 SVGAGI. V gave up 4 bases and J gave up 4 bases, with 13 bases separating them. This CDR3 is 14 amino acids long. This CDR3 reads CASSWAGSSTEAFF. In nucleotides, the CDR3 is TGTGCCAGCAGTTGGGCAGGGTCGAGCACTGAAGCTTTCTTT.

The chain carries TRBV4-3 and TRBJ2-6; D may be TRBD2 (6 bases). Trimming pared 0 bases from V and 0 bases from J, leaving 12 bases between. This CDR3 has 18 residues. Germline lookup yields CDR1 LGHNA and CDR2 YSLEER. CDR3 in amino acids: CASSQDPGRTSGANVLTF. CDR3 nucleotides: TGCGCCAGCAGCCAAGATCCGGGGAGGACCTCTGGGGCCAACGTCCTGACTTTC.

The J gene is TRBJ2-7, the V gene TRBV7-2; 10 positions match TRBD2. Germline assignment: CDR1 SGHTA and CDR2 FQGNSA. J was trimmed by 6 bases and V by 2 bases; bases with no gene match: 7. This CDR3 has 15 residues. CDR3 bases: TGTGCCAGCAGCTTATCTAAAGTAGCGGGAGGCGAGCAGTACTTC. Translating gives CASSLSKVAGGEQYF.

The chain combines TRBV5-1 with TRBJ2-3; the match to TRBD2 covers 7 bases. The junction had 8 bases not matched to a gene; V was cut back by 4 bases and J by 3 bases. CDR3 length: 15 amino acids. The V gene's germline CDR1 is SGHRS and CDR2 YFSETQ. This CDR3 is CASSAGAGRTDTQYF. In DNA form, the CDR3 reads TGCGCCAGCAGCGCCGGAGCGGGGCGTACAGATACGCAGTATTTT.

The rearrangement uses TRBV7-9 and TRBJ1-6; 9 nucleotides line up with TRBD1. J lost 9 bases, V lost 4 bases, and 10 bases had no gene match. This CDR3 contains 16 residues. CDR1 is SEHNR, CDR2 FQNEAQ, per germline (reference sequence). In nucleotides, the CDR3 is TGTGCCAGCAGCTCAACGGACAGGGGCCGTTTTTCACCCCTCCACTTT. Translation: CASSSTDRGRFSPLHF.

The chain is built from TRBV2 and TRBJ1-2, with TRBD1 as a possible D gene (6 bases). The CDR3 sequence is 15 residues long. Trimming took 7 bases from V and 4 from J, leaving 19 bases between them. Germline assignment: CDR1 SNHLY and CDR2 FYNNEI. CDR3 bases: TGTGCCAGCATCACACAGGGCCATGGTAGCTATGGCTACACCTTC. Its protein is CASITQGHGSYGYTF.

The gene calls are TRBV9 and TRBJ2-6; D call uncertain. The germline gives CDR1 SGDLS, CDR2 YYNGEE. The CDR3 has 15 amino acids. Trimming left V 4 bases short and J 4 bases short, with 12 bases between. The CDR3 coding sequence is TGTGCCAGCAGCATCGGACCTCTCGGGGCCAACGTCCTGACTTTC. Translated, it gives CASSIGPLGANVLTF.

The chain employs TRBV9 and TRBJ2-2, with 10 nucleotides matching TRBD2. Germline CDR1 and CDR2: SGDLS and YYNGEE. J was trimmed by 2 bases and V by 3 bases; bases with no gene match: 7. This CDR3 spans 17 amino acids. DNA for the CDR3: TGTGCCAGCAGCGGGCGGACTAGCGGAGATAACACCGGGGAGCTGTTTTTT. Residues: CASSGRTSGDNTGELFF. The full variable domain, in which reference TRBV9 and TRBJ2-2 provide the parts outside the CDR3, is DSGVTQTPKHLITATGQRVTLRCSPRSGDLSVYWYQQSLDQGLQFLIQYYNGEERAKGNILERFSAQQFPDLHSELNLSSLELGDSALYFCASSGRTSGDNTGELFFGEGSRLTVL.